This paragraph covers one TCR beta chain sequence. Antigen specificity is unknown. This entry comes from a study of Ad26.COV2.S vaccination and SARS-CoV-2 variants. Study-level information: In the study, Ad26.COV2.S was injected intramuscularly once, or twice 56 days apart. Findings and limits, study-wide: Vaccine and placebo recipients had similar non-spike TCR breadth. It was reported that spike-specific CD8+ and CD4+ T cell responses were substantially broad after vaccination. From the TCR breadth and depth analyses, total T cell responses may have been underestimated.

The V gene's germline CDR1 is SGHRS and CDR2 YFSETQ. V shed 0 bases and J shed 9 bases, with 16 bases lying between them. The CDR3 runs 15 residues. Treatment: roughly 20 received Ad26.COV2.S at low or high dose, single or two shots; about 5 received placebo; per-sample allocation not given. Each sample was drawn 63 days after the first injection (of vaccine or placebo). Data came from immunoSEQ multiplex PCR; TCRdb stores just in-frame clones and leaves some out. The sample consists of around 250,000 clones, around 90% of them appearing once. The receptor was isolated from a person between 18 and 65 years old who received the Ad26.COV2.S COVID-19 vaccine or a placebo. This chain uses TRBV5-1 with TRBJ2-1; D tentatively reads TRBD1 or TRBD2 (5 bases each). The material was peripheral blood, obtained in a trial of Ad26.COV2.S vaccine versus placebo. This CDR3 reads CASSLAGPIYGEQFF. The CDR3 bases are TGCGCCAGCAGCTTGGCGGGGCCTATTTACGGTGAGCAGTTCTTC.